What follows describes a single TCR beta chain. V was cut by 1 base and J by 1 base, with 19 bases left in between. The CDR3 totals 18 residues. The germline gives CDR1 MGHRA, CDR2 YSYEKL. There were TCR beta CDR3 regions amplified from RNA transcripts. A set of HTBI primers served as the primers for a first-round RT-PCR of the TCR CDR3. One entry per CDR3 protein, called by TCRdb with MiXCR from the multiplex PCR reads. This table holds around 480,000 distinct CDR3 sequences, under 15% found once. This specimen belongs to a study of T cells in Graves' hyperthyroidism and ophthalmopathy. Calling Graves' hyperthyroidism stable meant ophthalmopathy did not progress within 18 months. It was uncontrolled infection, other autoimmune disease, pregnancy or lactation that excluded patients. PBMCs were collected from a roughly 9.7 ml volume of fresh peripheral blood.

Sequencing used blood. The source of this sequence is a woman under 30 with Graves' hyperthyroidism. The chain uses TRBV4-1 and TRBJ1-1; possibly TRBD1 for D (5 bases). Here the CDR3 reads CASSQGNAGTRRNTEAFF. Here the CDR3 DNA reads TGCGCCAGCAGCCAAGGGAACGCCGGGACCCGGCGGAACACTGAAGCTTTCTTT.